This TCR beta chain was observed in a study of blood T cell repertoires in COVID-19. Study-wide context: Samples taken during acute and convalescent COVID-19 were collected in the United States, Italy and Spain.

Seattle-derived patients entered the study during active infection and were followed longitudinally. The CDR3 has 14 residues. The germline V and J ends were trimmed by 1 base and 4 bases, with 11 bases remaining between them. Germline values: CDR1 LGHDT, CDR2 YNNKEL (reference sequence). Authors' methods: Using reference gene primer amplification, nucleated cell counts were estimated. Generated by immunoSEQ multiplex PCR, the TCRdb table keeps only in-frame clones and is missing some. V, J and clone size reflect that table, while D and trimming were determined from the DNA. This table has approximately 200,000 clones, around 80% appearing once.

The J gene is TRBJ2-7, the V gene TRBV3-1 (or the pseudogene TRBV3-2); D may be TRBD2 (6 bases). The TCR comes from a woman over 75 with COVID-19, enrolled during active disease. The specimen sequenced was peripheral blood. CDR3 in DNA: TGTGCCAGCAGCCAAGGGAATGGAGGGTACGAGCAGTACTTC. Translated, it gives CASSQGNGGYEQYF.